This TCR beta chain is from a study of tumor-infiltrating lymphocytes in primary liver carcinoma. Study information: Primary liver carcinomas in the patients were surgically resected.

Out of unsorted whole blood came the blood RNA, and germline DNA was extracted as well. No treatment had been given to the patients, who were chronically infected with HBV. From around 520 ng of total RNA, TCR beta-specific cDNA was reverse-transcribed using a constant-region primer. Employing slightly modified ARM-PCR, three nested multiplex PCR rounds were run, and these gave rise to the TCR beta libraries. Both of the initial two PCR rounds ran for nine to eleven cycles and employed TRBV1-TRBV30 forward primers alongside a C-beta reverse primer. TCRdb fed the multiplex PCR reads into MiXCR, producing one record per CDR3 protein. The repertoire has about 200,000 distinct CDR3 sequences, about 61% of them found once; the top ten carry 5.5% to 9%. As for this clonotype: The CDR3 carries no conserved terminal phenylalanine or tryptophan, so it likely arises from a read error. No DNA is shown, since the ends of the CDR3 on it are uncertain; the CDR3 is the one TCRdb lists.

CDR1 and CDR2 from the germline V gene are SGHAT and FQNNGV. The length of the CDR3 is 17 amino acids, counting both ends. The sample comprised peripheral blood. The chain is built from TRBV11-2 and TRBJ2-2; the table's D gene call, TRBD1, was not cross checked with the DNA. This receptor was identified in a woman aged 55 to 70 with primary liver carcinoma and hepatitis B virus infection. The CDR3 loop is CASSFDTIRGRTGELLY.